These 9 T cell receptor beta chains were sequenced from one sample in a study of T cell repertoires in cytomegalovirus infection. Which antigens these TCRs recognize remains unknown. From the reads, TCRdb called clonotypes with MiXCR, one entry per CDR3 protein. The sample carries some 940,000 distinct CDR3 sequences, approximately 30% recorded once. This sample comprised cultured CD8+ T cells from PBMCs, obtained from culture after CMV antigen stimulation. The receptors were sampled from a human donor in good health (CMV status not recorded). Some clones in this sample may be carry-over from other donors' samples.

The rearrangement joins TRBV4-1 to TRBJ1-5, with 7 bases fitting TRBD1. Germline V gene sequence: CDR1 MGHRA, CDR2 YSYEKL. The CDR3 extends over 16 amino acids. The ends lost 2 bases at V and 7 bases at J; junction bases unmatched: 11. The chain's CDR3 is CASSQIVGGAGQPQHF. The CDR3 DNA is TGCGCCAGCAGCCAAATCGTAGGGGGCGCGGGGCAGCCCCAGCATTTT.

This clonotype has only a few counts. This chain connects TRBV12-3 or TRBV12-4 to TRBJ1-6, with 8 bases matching TRBD1. The V segment lost 3 bases and the J segment 9 bases; nucleotides outside the gene matches: 4. The CDR3 is 14 amino acids. The CDR3: CASSLQGAVSPLHF. The CDR3 bases are TGTGCCAGCAGTTTGCAGGGGGCGGTTTCACCCCTCCACTTT.

This clonotype has just a few counts. The chain combines TRBV6-2 or TRBV6-3 with TRBJ2-3; TRBD2 matches at 8 bases. V lost 4 bases, J lost 3 bases, and 24 bases stayed unmatched. The CDR3 is made up of 21 amino acids. Germline V lookup: CDR1 MNHEY, CDR2 SVGEGT. The CDR3 spells CASSSLLLLLSAGGRTDTQYF. Written as DNA, the CDR3 is TGTGCCAGCAGTTCCCTATTACTCCTCTTAAGCGCGGGGGGAAGAACAGATACGCAGTATTTT.

The chain has TRBV12-3 or TRBV12-4 and TRBJ2-1; D call uncertain. V lost 3 bases, J lost 4 bases, and 19 bases lay in between. CDR3 size: 17 residues. The CDR3 nucleotides are TGTGCCAGCAGTTTTACCGCCATCCAGAGTTGGTACAATGAGCAGTTCTTC. Translation gives CASSFTAIQSWYNEQFF.

This clonotype has just a few counts. J is TRBJ2-5 and V is TRBV27; 8 positions agree with TRBD1. The V segment lost 6 bases and the J segment 4 bases; nucleotides outside the gene matches: 4. Germline CDR1 reads MNHEY; CDR2 reads SMNVEV (reference sequence). The CDR3 is made up of 13 amino acids. The CDR3 protein is CASSRGRRETQYF. In DNA form, the CDR3 reads TGTGCCAGCAGCAGGGGGCGAAGAGAGACCCAGTACTTC.

Comment on this clonotype: An end of the junction differs from the germline gene, which may be a read error. The genes are TRBV7-9 and TRBJ2-1, with 11 positions matching TRBD1. The CDR3 is made up of 17 amino acids. Germline assignment: CDR1 SEHNR and CDR2 FQNEAQ (reference sequence). CDR3 bases: TGTGCCAGCAGCTTAGACCGGGACAGGGGGGAAGGTGATGAGCAGTTTTTC. Its protein product is CASSLDRDRGEGDEQFF.

This clonotype was seen a single time. J is TRBJ2-5 and V is TRBV7-8; 10 nucleotides agree with TRBD2. The CDR3 spans 18 residues. Trimming took 5 bases from V and 5 from J; bases not matched to a gene: 17. The germline gives CDR1 SGHVS, CDR2 FQNEAQ. The CDR3 bases are TGTGCCAGCAGCCTAGGGGTGGATAGCGGGGGGCCATGGGAGACCCAGTACTTC. The encoded protein is CASSLGVDSGGPWETQYF.

This rearrangement joins TRBV10-3 to TRBJ2-1; TRBD1 aligns across 7 bases. The CDR3 covers 14 residues. V lost 2 bases to trimming and J lost 6 bases; unmatched junction nucleotides: 4. The germline V gene has CDR1 ENHRY and CDR2 SYGVKD. CDR3 nucleotide sequence: TGTGCCATCAGTGAGGGACAGGTCCTCAATGAGCAGTTCTTC. The encoded protein is CAISEGQVLNEQFF.

The rearrangement links TRBV28 to TRBJ2-5, with D possibly TRBD2 on 5 matching bases. The ends were cut back, 3 bases at V and 2 bases at J, with 13 bases in the middle. CDR3 length: 15 residues. Germline V gene data show CDR1 as MDHEN and CDR2 as SYDVKM. The CDR3 DNA sequence: TGTGCCAGCAGTTTTTGGGAGAGGGTGCAAGAGACCCAGTACTTC. This codes for CASSFWERVQETQYF.